The present TCR beta chain was sequenced within a study of response to subunit inactivated influenza vaccine. Via MiXCR, TCRdb re-called the RT-PCR reads, giving one row per CDR3 protein. The sample includes some 500,000 distinct CDR3 sequences, 15% to 20% of them seen just once. As regards this clonotype: The antigen is unknown.

Study-level points and caveats: T cells newly recruited by each seasonal influenza vaccination are few, the authors suggested.

This CDR3 is 11 amino acids long. Per germline, CDR1 KGHDR and CDR2 SFDVKD. The V end lost 10 bases, the J end lost 8 bases, and 11 bases lay between the germline ends. Sequenced here: CD4+ T cells sorted from PBMCs, sampled around 2 years after vaccination. The sequence was obtained from a man between 50 and 75 years old who received an inactivated influenza vaccine. V and J are TRBV24-1 and TRBJ2-1, with D perhaps assigned TRBD1 or TRBD2 (6 bases each). CDR3 in DNA: TGTGCCACGGGGGGCATGGATGAGCAGTTCTTC. Translating gives CATGGMDEQFF.